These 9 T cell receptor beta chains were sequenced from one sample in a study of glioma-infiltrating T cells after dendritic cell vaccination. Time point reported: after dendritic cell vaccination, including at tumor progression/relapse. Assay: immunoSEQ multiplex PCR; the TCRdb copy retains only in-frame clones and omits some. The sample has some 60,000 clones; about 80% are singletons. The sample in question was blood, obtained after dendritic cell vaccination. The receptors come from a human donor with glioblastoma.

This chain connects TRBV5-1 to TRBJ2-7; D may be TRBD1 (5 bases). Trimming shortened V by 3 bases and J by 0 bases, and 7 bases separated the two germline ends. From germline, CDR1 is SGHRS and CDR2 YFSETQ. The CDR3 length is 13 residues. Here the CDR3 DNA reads TGCGCCAGCAGCTCGGACATCTCCTACGAGCAGTACTTC. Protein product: CASSSDISYEQYF.

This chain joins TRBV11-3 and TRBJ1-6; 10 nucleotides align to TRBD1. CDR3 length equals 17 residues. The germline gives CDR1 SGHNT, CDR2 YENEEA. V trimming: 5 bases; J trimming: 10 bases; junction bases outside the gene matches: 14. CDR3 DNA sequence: TGTGCCAGCAGCCTAGGCGGTGGGACAGGGGTAATCTCACCCCTCCACTTT. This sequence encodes CASSLGGGTGVISPLHF.

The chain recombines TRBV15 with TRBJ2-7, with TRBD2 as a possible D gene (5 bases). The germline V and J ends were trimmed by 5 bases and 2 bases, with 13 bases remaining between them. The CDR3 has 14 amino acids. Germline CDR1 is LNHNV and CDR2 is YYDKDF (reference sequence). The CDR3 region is CATSFRTGTYEQYF. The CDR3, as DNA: TGTGCCACCAGCTTCCGGACTGGGACCTACGAGCAGTACTTC.

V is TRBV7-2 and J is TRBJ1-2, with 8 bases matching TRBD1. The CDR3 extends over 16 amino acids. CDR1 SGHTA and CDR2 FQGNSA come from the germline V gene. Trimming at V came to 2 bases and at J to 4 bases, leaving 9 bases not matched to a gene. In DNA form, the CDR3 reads TGTGCCAGCAGCTTATCTACAGGGGGTATGGGCTATGGCTACACCTTC. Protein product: CASSLSTGGMGYGYTF. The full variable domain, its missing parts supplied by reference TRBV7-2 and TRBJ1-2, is GAGVSQSPSNKVTEKGKDVELRCDPISGHTALYWYRQSLGQGLEFLIYFQGNSAPDKSGLPSDRFSAERTGGSVSTLTIQRTQQEDSAVYLCASSLSTGGMGYGYTFGSGTRLTVV.

CDR3 residues: CASSLQGLFHEQYF. The CDR3 region has the DNA TGTGCCAGCAGCTTACAGGGTTTATTCCACGAGCAGTACTTC. The chain couples TRBV11-2 to TRBJ2-7; perhaps TRBD1 as D (5 bases). Between the trimmed V and J ends, which lost 2 bases and 5 bases, there was a span of 13 bases. This CDR3 contains 14 residues. The germline V gene encodes CDR1 SGHAT and CDR2 FQNNGV.

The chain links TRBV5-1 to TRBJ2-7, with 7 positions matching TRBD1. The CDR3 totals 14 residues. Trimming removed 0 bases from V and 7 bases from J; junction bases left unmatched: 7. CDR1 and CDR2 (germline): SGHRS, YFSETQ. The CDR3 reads CASSLGQGLEEQYF. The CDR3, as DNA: TGCGCCAGCAGCTTGGGACAGGGTCTGGAGGAGCAGTACTTC.

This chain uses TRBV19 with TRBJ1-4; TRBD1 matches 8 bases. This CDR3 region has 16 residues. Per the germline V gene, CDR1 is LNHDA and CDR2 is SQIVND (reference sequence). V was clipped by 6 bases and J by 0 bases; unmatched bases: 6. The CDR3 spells CASSNRGVSTNEKLFF. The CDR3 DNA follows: TGTGCCAGTAGCAACAGGGGGGTTTCAACTAATGAAAAACTGTTTTTT.

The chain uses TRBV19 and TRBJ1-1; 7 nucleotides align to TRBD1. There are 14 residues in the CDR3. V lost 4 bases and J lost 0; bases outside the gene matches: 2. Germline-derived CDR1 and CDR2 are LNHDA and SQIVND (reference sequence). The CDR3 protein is CASSNTGVNTEAFF. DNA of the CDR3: TGTGCCAGTAGTAACACAGGGGTGAACACTGAAGCTTTCTTT.

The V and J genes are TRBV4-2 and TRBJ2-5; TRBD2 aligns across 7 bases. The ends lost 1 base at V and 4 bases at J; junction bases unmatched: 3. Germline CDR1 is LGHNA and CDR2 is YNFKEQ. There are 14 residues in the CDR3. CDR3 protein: CASSQGPGGETQYF. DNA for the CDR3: TGTGCCAGCAGCCAAGGCCCGGGAGGAGAGACCCAGTACTTC.